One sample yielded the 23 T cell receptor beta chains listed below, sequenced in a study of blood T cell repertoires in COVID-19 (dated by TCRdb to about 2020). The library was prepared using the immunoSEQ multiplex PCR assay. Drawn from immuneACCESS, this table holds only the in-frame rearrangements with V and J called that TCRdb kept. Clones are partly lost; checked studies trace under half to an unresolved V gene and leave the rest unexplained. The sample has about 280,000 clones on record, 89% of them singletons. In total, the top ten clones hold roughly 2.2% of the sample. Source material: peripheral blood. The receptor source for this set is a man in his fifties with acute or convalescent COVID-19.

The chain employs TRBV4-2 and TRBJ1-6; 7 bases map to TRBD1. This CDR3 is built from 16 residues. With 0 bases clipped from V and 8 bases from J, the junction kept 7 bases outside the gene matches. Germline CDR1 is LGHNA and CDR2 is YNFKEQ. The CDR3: CASSQELGRGDSPLHF. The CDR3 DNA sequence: TGTGCCAGCAGCCAAGAATTGGGCAGGGGGGATTCACCCCTCCACTTT.

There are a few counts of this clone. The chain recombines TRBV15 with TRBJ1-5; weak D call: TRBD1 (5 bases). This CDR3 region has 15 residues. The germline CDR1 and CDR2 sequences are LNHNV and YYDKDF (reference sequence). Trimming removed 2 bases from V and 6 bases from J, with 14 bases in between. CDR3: CATSRKGTRAQPQHF. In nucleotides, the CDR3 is TGTGCCACCAGCAGAAAAGGGACTCGGGCTCAGCCCCAGCATTTT.

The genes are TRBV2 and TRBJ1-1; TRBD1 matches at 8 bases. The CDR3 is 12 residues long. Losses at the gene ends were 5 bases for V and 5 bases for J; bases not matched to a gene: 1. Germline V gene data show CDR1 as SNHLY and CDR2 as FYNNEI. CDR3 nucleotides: TGTGCCAGCAGTAGACAGGGGACTGAAGCTTTCTTT. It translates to CASSRQGTEAFF. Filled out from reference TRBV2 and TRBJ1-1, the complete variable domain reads EPEVTQTPSHQVTQMGQEVILRCVPISNHLYFYWYRQILGQKVEFLVSFYNNEISEKSEIFDDQFSVERPDGSNFTLKIRSTKLEDSAMYFCASSRQGTEAFFGQGTRLTVV.

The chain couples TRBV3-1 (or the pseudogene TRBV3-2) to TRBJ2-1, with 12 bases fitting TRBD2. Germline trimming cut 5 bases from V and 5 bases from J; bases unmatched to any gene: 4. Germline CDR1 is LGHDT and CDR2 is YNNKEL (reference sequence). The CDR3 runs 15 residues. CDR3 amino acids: CASSALAGGHNEQFF. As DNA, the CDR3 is TGTGCCAGCAGCGCTCTAGCGGGGGGGCACAATGAGCAGTTCTTC.

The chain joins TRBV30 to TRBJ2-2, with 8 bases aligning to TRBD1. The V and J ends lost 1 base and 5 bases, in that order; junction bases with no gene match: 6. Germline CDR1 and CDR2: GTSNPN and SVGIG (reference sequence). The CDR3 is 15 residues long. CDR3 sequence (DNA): TGTGCCTGGAGTGCCGGACAGGGATGGACCGGGGAGCTGTTTTTT. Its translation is CAWSAGQGWTGELFF.

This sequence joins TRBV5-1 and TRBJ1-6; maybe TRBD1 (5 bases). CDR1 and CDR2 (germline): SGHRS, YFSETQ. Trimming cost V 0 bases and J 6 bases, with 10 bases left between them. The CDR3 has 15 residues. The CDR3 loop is CASSLAGGTNSPLHF. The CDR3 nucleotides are TGCGCCAGCAGCTTGGCGGGGGGAACTAATTCACCCCTCCACTTT.

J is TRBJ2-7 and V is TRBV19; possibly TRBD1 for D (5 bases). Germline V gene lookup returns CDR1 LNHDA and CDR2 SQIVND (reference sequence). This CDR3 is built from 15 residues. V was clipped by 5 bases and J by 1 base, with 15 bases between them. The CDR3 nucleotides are TGTGCCAGTAGTGCACTCCTGACAGATTCCTACGAGCAGTACTTC. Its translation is CASSALLTDSYEQYF.

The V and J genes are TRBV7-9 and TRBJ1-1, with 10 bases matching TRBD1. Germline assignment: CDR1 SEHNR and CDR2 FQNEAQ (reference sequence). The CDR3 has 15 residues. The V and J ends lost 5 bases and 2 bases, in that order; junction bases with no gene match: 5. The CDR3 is CASSRGTGVNTEAFF. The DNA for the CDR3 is TGTGCCAGCAGCCGCGGGACAGGGGTTAACACTGAAGCTTTCTTT.

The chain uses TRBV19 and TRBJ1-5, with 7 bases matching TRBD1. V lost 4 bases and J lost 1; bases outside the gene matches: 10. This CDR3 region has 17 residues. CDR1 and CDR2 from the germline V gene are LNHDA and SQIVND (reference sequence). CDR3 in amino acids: CASSTPTGARSNQPQHF. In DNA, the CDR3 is TGTGCCAGTAGTACCCCAACAGGGGCGAGAAGCAATCAGCCCCAGCATTTT.

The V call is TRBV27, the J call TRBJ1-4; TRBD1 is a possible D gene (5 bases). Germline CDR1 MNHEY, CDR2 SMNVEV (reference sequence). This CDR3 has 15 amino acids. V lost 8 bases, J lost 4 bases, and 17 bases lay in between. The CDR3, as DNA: TGTGCCAGCGGCCCCCCGACAGCCGATAATGAAAAACTGTTTTTT. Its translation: CASGPPTADNEKLFF. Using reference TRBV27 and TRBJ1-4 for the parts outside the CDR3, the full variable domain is EAQVTQNPRYLITVTGKKLTVTCSQNMNHEYMSWYRQDPGLGLRQIYYSMNVEVTDKGDVPEGYKVSRKEKRNFPLILESPSPNQTSLYFCASGPPTADNEKLFFGSGTQLSVL.

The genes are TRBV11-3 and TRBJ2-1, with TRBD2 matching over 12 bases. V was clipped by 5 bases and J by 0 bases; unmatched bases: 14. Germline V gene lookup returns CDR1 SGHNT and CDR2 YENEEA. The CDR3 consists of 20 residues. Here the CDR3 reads CASSAEYTSGGRSSYNEQFF. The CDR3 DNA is TGTGCCAGCAGCGCCGAGTATACTAGCGGGGGGCGGAGCTCCTACAATGAGCAGTTCTTC.

This chain's CDR3 is CASTPGFLGAVQYF. The CDR3 nucleotides read TGTGCCAGCACCCCCGGCTTTCTGGGGGCGGTGCAGTACTTC. The genes are TRBV3-1 (or the pseudogene TRBV3-2) and TRBJ2-7, with D possibly being TRBD1 (6 bases). Germline V CDR1 and CDR2: LGHDT, YNNKEL (reference sequence). Trimming pared 7 bases from V and 9 bases from J, leaving 22 bases between. There are 14 residues in the CDR3.

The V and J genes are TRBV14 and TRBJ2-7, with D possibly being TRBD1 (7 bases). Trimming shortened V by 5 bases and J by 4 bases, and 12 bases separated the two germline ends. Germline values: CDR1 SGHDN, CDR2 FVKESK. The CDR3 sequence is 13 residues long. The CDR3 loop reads CASSFAGGYEQYF. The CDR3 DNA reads TGTGCCAGCAGCTTCGCAGGGGGGTACGAGCAGTACTTC.

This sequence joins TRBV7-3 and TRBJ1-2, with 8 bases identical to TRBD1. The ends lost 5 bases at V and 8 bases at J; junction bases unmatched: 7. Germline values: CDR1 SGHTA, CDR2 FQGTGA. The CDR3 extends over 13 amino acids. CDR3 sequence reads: CASSPGGRSGYTF. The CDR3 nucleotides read TGTGCCAGCAGCCCAGGGGGCCGGTCAGGCTACACCTTC.

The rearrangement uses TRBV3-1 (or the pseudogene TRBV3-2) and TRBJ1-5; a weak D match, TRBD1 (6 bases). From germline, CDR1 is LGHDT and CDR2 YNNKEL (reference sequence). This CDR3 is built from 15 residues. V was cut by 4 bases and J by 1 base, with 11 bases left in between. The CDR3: CASSPQGTSNQPQHF. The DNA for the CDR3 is TGTGCCAGCAGCCCCCAGGGGACCAGCAATCAGCCCCAGCATTTT.

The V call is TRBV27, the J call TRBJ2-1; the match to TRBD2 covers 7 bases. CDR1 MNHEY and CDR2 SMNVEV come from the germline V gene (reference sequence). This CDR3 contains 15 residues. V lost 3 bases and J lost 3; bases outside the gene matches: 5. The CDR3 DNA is TGTGCCAGCAGTTTTCGAGCGGGGAGCTACAATGAGCAGTTCTTC. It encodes CASSFRAGSYNEQFF.

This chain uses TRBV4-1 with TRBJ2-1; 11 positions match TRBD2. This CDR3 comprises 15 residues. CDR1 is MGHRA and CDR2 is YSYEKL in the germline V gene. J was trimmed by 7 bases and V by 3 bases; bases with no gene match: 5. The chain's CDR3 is CASSQAGTSGNEQFF. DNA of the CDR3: TGCGCCAGCAGCCAGGCCGGGACTAGCGGAAATGAGCAGTTCTTC.

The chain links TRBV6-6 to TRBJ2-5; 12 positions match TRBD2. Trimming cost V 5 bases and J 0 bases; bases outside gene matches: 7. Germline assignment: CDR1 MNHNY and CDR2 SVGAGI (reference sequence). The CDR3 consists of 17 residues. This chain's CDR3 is CASSPGLAGWYQETQYF. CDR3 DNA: TGTGCCAGCAGTCCCGGACTAGCGGGGTGGTACCAAGAGACCCAGTACTTC.

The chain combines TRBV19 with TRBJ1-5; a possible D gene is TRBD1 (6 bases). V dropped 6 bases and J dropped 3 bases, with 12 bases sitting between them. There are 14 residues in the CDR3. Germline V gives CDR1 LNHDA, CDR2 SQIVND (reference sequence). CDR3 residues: CASRNGQLNQPQHF. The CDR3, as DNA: TGTGCCAGTAGAAATGGACAGCTCAATCAGCCCCAGCATTTT.

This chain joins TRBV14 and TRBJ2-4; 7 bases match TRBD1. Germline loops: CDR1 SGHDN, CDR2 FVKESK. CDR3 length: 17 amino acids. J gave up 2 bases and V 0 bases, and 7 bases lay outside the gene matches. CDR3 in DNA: TGTGCCAGCAGCCAAGACAACAGGGGCTTACCCAAAAACATTCAGTACTTC. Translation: CASSQDNRGLPKNIQYF. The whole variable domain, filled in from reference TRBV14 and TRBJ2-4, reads EAGVTQFPSHSVIEKGQTVTLRCDPISGHDNLYWYRRVMGKEIKFLLHFVKESKQDESGMPNNRFLAERTGGTYSTLKVQPAELEDSGVYFCASSQDNRGLPKNIQYFGAGTRLSVL.

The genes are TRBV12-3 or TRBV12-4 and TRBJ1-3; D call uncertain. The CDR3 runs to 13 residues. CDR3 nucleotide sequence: TGTGCTAGCGGGCAGAGCTCTGGAAACACCATATATTTT. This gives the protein CASGQSSGNTIYF.

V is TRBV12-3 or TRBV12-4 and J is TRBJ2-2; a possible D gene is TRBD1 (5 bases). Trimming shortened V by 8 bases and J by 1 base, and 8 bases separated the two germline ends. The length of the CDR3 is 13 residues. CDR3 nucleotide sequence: TGTGCCAGCTGGGGCCGGAACACCGGGGAGCTGTTTTTT. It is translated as CASWGRNTGELFF.

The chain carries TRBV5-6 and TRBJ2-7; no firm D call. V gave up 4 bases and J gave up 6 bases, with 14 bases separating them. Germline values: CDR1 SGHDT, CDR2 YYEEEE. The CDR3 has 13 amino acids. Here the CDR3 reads CASSPVATGEQYF. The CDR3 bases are TGTGCCAGCAGCCCCGTTGCTACTGGCGAGCAGTACTTC.